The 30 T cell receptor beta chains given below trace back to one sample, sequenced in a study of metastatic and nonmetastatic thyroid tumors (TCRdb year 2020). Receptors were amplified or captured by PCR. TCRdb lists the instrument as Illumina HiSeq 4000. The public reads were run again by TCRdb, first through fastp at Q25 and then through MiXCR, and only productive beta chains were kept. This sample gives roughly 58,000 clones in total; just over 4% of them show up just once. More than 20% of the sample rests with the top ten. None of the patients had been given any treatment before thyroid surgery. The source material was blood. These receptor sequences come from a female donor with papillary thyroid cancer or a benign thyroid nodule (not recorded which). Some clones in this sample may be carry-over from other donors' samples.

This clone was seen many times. CDR3 DNA sequence: TGTGCCAGCACCCTTGGGACAGGGGCCCCATCGCGGGAAAAACTGTTTTTT. Translating gives CASTLGTGAPSREKLFF. The chain carries TRBV12-3 or TRBV12-4 and TRBJ1-4; the match to TRBD1 covers 10 bases. The CDR3 runs to 17 residues. Unmatched junction bases numbered 16, after V lost 7 bases and J lost 8 bases.

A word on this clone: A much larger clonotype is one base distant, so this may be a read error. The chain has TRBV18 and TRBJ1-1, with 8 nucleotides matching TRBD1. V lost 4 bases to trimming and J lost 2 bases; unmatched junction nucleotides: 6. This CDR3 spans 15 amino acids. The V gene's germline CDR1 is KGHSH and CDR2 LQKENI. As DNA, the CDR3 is TGTGCCAGCTCACTTCATCAGGGGGCTAACACTGAAGCTTTCTTT. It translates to CASSLHQGANTEAFF.

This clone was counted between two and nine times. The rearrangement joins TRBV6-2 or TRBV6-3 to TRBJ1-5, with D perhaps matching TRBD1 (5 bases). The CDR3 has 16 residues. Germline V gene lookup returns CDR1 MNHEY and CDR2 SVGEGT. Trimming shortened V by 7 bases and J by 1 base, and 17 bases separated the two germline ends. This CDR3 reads CASTNLAQGSNQPQHF. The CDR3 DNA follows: TGTGCCAGCACTAACCTAGCGCAGGGAAGCAATCAGCCCCAGCATTTT.

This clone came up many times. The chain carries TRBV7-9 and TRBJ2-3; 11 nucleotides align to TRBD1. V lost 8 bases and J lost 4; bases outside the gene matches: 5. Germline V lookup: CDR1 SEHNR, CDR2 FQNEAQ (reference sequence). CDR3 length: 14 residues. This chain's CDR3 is CASLRTGGADTQYF. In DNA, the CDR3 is TGTGCCAGCTTAAGGACAGGGGGCGCAGATACGCAGTATTTT.

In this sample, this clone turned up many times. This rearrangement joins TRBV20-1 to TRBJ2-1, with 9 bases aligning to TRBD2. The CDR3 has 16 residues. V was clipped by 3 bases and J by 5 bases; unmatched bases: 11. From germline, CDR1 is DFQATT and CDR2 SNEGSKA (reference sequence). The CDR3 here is CSASPTPGLAHNEQFF. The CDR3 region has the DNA TGCAGTGCTAGCCCAACTCCGGGACTAGCCCACAATGAGCAGTTCTTC.

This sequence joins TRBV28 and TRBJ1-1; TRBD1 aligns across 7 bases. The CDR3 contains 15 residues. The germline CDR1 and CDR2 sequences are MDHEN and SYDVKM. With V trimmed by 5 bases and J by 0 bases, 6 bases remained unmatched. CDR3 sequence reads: CASSPGTALNTEAFF. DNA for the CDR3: TGTGCCAGCAGTCCCGGGACAGCCCTGAACACTGAAGCTTTCTTT.

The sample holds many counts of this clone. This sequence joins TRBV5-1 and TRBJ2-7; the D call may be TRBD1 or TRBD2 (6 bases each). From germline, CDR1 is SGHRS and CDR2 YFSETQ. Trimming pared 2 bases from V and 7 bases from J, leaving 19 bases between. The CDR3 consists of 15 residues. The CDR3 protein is CASSFRASRGREQYF. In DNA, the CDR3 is TGCGCCAGCAGCTTCCGGGCTTCAAGGGGGAGGGAGCAGTACTTC.

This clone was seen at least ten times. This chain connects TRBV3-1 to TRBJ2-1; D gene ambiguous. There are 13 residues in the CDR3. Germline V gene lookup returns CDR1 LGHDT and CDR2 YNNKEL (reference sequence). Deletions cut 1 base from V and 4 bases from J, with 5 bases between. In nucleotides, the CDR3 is TGTGCCAGCAGCCAAGGACTTTACAATGAGCAGTTCTTC. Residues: CASSQGLYNEQFF.

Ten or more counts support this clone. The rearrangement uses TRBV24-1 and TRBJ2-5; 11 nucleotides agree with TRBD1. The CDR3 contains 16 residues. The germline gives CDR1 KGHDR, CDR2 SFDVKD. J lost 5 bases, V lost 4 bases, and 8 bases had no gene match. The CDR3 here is CATSDRGQGASETQYF. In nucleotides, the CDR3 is TGTGCCACCAGTGACCGTGGACAGGGGGCATCGGAGACCCAGTACTTC.

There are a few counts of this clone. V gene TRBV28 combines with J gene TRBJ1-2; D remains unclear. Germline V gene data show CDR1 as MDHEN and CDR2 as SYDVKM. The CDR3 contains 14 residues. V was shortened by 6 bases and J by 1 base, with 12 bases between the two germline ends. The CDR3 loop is CASRPAGLNYGYTF. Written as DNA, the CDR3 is TGTGCCAGCAGGCCCGCAGGCCTTAACTATGGCTACACCTTC.

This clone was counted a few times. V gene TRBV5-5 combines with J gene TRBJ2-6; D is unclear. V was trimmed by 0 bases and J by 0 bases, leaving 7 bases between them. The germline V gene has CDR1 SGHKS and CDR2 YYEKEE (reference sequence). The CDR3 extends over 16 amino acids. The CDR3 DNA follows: TGTGCCAGCAGCTTGGGGTCCAGCTCTGGGGCCAACGTCCTGACTTTC. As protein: CASSLGSSSGANVLTF.

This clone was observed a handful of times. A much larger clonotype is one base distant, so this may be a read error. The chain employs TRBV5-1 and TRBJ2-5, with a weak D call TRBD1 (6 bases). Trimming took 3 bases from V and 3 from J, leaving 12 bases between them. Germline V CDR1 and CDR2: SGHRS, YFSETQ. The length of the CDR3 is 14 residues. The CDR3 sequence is CASSWDMAKETQYF. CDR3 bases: TGCGCCAGCAGCTGGGACATGGCGAAAGAGACCCAGTACTTC.

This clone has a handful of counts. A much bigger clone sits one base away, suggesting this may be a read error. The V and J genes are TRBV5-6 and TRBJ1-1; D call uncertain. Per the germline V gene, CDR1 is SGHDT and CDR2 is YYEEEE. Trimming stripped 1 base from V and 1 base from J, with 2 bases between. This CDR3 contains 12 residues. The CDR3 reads CASSLRNTEAFF. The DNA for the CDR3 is TGTGCCAGCAGCTTGCGGAACACTGAAGCTTTCTTT.

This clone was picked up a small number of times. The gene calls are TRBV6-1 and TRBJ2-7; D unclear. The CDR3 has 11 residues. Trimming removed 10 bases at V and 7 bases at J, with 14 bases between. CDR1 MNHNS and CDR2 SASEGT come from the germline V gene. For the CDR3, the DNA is TGTGCCATCAGCAGTTTACGGGAGCAGTACTTC. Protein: CAISSLREQYF.

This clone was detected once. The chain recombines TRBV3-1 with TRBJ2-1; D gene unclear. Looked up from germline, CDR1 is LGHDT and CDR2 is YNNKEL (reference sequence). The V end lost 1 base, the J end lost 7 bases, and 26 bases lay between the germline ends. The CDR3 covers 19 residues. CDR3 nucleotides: TGTGCCAGCAGCCAAGTACCCAGGAGCGTAAGTGTTGGGTCGAATGAGCAGTTCTTC. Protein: CASSQVPRSVSVGSNEQFF.

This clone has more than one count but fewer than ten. CDR3 sequence: CASNEGNGYTF. In DNA, the CDR3 is TGTGCCAGCAATGAGGGGAACGGCTACACCTTC. This rearrangement joins TRBV12-3 or TRBV12-4 to TRBJ1-2, with D possibly being TRBD1 (5 bases). The CDR3 is 11 amino acids. V was shortened by 7 bases and J by 8 bases, with 11 bases between the two germline ends.

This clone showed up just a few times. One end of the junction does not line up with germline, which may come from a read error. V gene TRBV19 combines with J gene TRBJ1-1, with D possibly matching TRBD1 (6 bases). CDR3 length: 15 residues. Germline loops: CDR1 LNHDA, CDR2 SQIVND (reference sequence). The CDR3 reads CASSLLGTPGAEALF. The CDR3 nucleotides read TGTGCCAGTAGTCTCCTAGGGACCCCAGGGGCTGAAGCTTTATTT. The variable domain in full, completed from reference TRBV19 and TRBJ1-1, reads DGGITQSPKYLFRKEGQNVTLSCEQNLNHDAMYWYRQDPGQGLRLIYYSQIVNDFQKGDIAEGYSVSREKKESFPLTVTSAQKNPTAFYLCASSLLGTPGAEALFGQGTRLTVV.

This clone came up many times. CDR3 amino acids: CASSLEGLVPFF. Written as DNA, the CDR3 is TGTGCCAGCAGCCTCGAGGGGCTAGTTCCGTTCTTC. The chain recombines TRBV3-1 with TRBJ2-1; the D gene could be TRBD1 or TRBD2 (5 bases each). This CDR3 contains 12 residues. The germline V gene has CDR1 LGHDT and CDR2 YNNKEL (reference sequence). V lost 4 bases, J lost 15 bases, and 16 bases lay in between.

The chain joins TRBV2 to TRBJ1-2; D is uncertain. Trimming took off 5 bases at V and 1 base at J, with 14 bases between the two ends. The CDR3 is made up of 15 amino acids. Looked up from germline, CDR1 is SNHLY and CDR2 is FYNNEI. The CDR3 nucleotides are TGTGCCAGCAGTTCCTACAGTGTTGGTAACTATGGCTACACCTTC. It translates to CASSSYSVGNYGYTF.

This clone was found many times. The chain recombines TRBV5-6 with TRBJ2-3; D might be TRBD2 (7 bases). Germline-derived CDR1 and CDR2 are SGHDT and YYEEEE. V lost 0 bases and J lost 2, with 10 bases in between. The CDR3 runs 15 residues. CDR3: CASSLGRGATDTQYF. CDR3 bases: TGTGCCAGCAGCTTGGGTCGGGGGGCCACAGATACGCAGTATTTT.

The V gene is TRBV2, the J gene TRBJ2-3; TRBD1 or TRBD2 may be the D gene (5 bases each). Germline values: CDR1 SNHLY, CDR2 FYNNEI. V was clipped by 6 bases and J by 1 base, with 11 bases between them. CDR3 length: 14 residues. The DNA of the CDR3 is TGTGCCAGCAGGCCGGGACGCGGCACAGATACGCAGTATTTT. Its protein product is CASRPGRGTDTQYF.

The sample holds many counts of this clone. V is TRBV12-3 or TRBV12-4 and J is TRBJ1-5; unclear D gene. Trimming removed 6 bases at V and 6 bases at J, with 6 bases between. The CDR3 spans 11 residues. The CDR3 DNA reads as TGTGCCAGCAGCCGGGGTCAGCCCCAGCATTTT. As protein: CASSRGQPQHF.

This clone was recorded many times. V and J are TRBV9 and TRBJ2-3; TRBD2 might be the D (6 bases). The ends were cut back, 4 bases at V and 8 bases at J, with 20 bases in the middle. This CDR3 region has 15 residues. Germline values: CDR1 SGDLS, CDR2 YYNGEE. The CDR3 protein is CASSSTRGRLVTQYF. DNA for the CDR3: TGTGCCAGCAGCTCCACCCGGGGGAGACTAGTTACGCAGTATTTT.

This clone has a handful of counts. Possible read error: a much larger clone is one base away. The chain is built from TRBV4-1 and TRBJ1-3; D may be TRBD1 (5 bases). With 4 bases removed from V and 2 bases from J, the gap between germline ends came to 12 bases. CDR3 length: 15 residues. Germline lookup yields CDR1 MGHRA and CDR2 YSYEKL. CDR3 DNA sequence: TGCGCCAGCAGCCTGATAGGGACGGCTGGAAACACCATATATTTT. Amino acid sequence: CASSLIGTAGNTIYF.

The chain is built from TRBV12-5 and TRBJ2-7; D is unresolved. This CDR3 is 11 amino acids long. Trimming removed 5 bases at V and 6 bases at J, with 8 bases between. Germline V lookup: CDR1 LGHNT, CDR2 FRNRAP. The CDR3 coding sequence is TGTGCTAGTGGTATAGATAGCGAGCAGTACTTC. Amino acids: CASGIDSEQYF.

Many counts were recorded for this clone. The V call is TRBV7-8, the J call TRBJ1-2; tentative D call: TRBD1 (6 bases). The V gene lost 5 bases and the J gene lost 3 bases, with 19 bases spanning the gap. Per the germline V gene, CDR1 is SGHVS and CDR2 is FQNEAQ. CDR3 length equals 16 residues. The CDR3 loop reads CASSPLPWDTDYGYTF. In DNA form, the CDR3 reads TGTGCCAGCAGCCCACTACCATGGGACACCGACTATGGCTACACCTTC.

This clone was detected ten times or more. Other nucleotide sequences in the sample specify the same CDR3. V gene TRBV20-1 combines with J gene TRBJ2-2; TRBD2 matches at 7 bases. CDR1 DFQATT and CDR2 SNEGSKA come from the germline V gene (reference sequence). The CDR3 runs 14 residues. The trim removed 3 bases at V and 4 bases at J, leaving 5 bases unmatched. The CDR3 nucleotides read TGCAGTGCTAGGTGGGGGGGTAGCACCGGGGAGCTGTTTTTT. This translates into CSARWGGSTGELFF.

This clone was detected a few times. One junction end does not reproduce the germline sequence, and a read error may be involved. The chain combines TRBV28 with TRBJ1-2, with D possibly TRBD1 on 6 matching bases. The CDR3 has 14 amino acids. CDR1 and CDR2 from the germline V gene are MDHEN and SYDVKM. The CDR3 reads CTSSSFRNRVGYTF. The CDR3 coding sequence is TGTACCAGCAGTTCGTTCCGGAACAGGGTCGGCTACACCTTC.

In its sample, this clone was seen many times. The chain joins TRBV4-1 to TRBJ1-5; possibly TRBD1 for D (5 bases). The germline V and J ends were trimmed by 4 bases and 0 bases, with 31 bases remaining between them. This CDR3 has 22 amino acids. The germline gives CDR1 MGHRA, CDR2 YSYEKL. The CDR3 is CASSPNRTRDRFGSYSNQPQHF. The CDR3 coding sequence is TGCGCCAGCAGCCCTAATAGGACAAGGGATCGTTTTGGGTCGTATAGCAATCAGCCCCAGCATTTT.

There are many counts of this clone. CDR3 in amino acids: CSGNRDTYEQYF. The DNA of the CDR3 is TGCAGTGGCAACAGGGATACCTACGAGCAGTACTTC. The chain is built from TRBV20-1 and TRBJ2-7, with D tentatively TRBD1 (6 bases). The CDR3 extends over 12 amino acids. CDR1 DFQATT and CDR2 SNEGSKA come from the germline V gene (reference sequence). The V and J ends lost 7 bases and 2 bases respectively, with 12 bases between them.